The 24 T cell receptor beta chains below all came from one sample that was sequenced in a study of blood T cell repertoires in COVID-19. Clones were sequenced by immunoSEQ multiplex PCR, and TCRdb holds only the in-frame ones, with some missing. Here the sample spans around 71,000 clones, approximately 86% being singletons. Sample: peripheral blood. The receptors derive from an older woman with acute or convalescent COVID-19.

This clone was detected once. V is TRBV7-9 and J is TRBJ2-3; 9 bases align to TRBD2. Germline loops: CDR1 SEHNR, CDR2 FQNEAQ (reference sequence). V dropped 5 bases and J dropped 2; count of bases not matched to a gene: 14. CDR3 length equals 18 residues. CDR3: CASSPTSGSPLPTDTQYF. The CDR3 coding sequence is TGTGCCAGCAGCCCGACTAGCGGCAGCCCCCTGCCCACAGATACGCAGTATTTT.

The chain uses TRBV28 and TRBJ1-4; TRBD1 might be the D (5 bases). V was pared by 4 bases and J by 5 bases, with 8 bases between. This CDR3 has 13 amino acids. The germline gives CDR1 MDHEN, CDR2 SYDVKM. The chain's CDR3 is CASSSPGNEKLFF. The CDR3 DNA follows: TGTGCCAGCAGTTCTCCAGGGAATGAAAAACTGTTTTTT. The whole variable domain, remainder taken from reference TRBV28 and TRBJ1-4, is DVKVTQSSRYLVKRTGEKVFLECVQDMDHENMFWYRQDPGLGLRLIYFSYDVKMKEKGDIPEGYSVSREKKERFSLILESASTNQTSMYLCASSSPGNEKLFFGSGTQLSVL.

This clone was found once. CDR3 bases: TGTGCCAGCAGTCCAGGACAGGGGCCATTCGGGGGCTACACCTTC. As protein: CASSPGQGPFGGYTF. The chain joins TRBV28 to TRBJ1-2, with 9 bases identical to TRBD1. V was clipped by 5 bases and J by 8 bases; unmatched bases: 12. CDR1 and CDR2 (germline): MDHEN, SYDVKM. The CDR3 is 15 residues long.

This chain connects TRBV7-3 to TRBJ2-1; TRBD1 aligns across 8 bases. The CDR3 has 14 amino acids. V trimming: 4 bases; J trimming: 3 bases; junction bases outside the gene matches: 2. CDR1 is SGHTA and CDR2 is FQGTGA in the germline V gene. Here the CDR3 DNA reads TGTGCCAGCAGCTCCGGGACAGGCTACAATGAGCAGTTCTTC. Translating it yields CASSSGTGYNEQFF.

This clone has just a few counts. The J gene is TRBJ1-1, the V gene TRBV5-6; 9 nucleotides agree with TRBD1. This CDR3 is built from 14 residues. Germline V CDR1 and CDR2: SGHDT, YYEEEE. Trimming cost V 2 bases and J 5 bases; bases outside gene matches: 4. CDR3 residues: CASSLQGARTEAFF. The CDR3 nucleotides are TGTGCCAGCAGCTTACAGGGGGCGCGAACTGAAGCTTTCTTT.

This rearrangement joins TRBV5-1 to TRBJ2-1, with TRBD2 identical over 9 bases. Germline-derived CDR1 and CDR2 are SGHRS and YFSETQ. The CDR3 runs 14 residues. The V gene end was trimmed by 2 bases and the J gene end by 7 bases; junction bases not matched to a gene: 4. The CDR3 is CASSFPREGNEQFF. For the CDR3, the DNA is TGCGCCAGCAGCTTTCCGCGGGAGGGGAATGAGCAGTTCTTC.

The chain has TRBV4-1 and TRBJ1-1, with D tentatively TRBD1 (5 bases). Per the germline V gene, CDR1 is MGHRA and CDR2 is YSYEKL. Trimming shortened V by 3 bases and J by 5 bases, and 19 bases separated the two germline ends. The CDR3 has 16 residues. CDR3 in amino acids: CASSQPHRPLRTEAFF. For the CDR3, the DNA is TGCGCCAGCAGCCAGCCCCACAGGCCCTTGAGGACTGAAGCTTTCTTT.

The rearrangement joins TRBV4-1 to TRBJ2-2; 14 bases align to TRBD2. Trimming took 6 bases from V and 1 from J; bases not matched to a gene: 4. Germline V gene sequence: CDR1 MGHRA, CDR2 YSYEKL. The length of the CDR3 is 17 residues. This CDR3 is CASRRLAGGRNTGELFF. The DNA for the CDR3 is TGCGCCAGCAGGCGACTAGCGGGGGGGCGGAACACCGGGGAGCTGTTTTTT.

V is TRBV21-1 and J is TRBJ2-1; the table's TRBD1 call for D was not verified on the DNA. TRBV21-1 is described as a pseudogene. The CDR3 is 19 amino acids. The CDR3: CASSRGTGGGGSSYNEQFF. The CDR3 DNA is TGTGCCAGCAGCAGGGGGACAGGGGGCGGAGGGAGCTCCTACAATGAGCAGTTCTTC.

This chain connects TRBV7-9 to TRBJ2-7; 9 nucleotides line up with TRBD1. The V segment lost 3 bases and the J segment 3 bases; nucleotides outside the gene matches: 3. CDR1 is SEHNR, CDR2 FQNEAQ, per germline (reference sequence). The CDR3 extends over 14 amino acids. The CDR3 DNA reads TGTGCCAGCAGCTTTCCGGGACAGGGCTACGAGCAGTACTTC. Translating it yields CASSFPGQGYEQYF.

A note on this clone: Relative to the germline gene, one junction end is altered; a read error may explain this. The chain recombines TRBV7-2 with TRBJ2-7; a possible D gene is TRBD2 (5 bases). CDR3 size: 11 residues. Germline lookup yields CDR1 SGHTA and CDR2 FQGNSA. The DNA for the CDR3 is TGTGCCAGCAGCGTCCCGGCATTCGGGGACTTC. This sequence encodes CASSVPAFGDF.

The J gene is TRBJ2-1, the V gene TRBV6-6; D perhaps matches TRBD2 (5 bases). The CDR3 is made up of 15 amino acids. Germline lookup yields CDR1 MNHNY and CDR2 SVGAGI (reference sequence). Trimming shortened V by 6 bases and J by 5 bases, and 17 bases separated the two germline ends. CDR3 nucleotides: TGTGCCAGCAGCGTCAGTCCCCCGGGGAACAATGAGCAGTTCTTC. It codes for CASSVSPPGNNEQFF.

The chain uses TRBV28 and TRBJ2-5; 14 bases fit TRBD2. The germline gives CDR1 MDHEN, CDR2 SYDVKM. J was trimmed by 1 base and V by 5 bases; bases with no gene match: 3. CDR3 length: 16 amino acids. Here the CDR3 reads CASSLGTSGGQETQYF. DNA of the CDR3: TGTGCCAGCAGTCTTGGGACTAGCGGGGGCCAAGAGACCCAGTACTTC.

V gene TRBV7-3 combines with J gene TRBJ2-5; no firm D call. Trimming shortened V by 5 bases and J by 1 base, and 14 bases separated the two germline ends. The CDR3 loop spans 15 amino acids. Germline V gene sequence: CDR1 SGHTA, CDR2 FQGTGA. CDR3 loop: CASSQSLGPQETQYF. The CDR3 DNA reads TGTGCCAGCAGCCAGTCCCTGGGCCCCCAAGAGACCCAGTACTTC. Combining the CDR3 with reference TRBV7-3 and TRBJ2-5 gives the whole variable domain GAGVSQTPSNKVTEKGKYVELRCDPISGHTALYWYRQSLGQGPEFLIYFQGTGAADDSGLPNDRFFAVRPEGSVSTLKIQRTERGDSAVYLCASSQSLGPQETQYFGPGTRLLVL.

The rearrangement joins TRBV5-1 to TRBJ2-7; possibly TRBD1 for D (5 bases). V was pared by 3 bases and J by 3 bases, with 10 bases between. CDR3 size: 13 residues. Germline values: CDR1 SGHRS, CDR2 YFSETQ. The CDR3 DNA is TGCGCCAGCAGCTCGGCGACAGACTACGAGCAGTACTTC. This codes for CASSSATDYEQYF.

DNA for the CDR3: TGCGCCAGCAGCTCGGAGCGAAAAAACTCCTACAATGAGCAGTTCTTC. Its protein is CASSSERKNSYNEQFF. V and J are TRBV5-1 and TRBJ2-1; unclear D gene. The V end was cut by 3 bases, the J end by 0 bases, with 13 bases between. There are 16 residues in the CDR3. Germline CDR1 SGHRS, CDR2 YFSETQ.

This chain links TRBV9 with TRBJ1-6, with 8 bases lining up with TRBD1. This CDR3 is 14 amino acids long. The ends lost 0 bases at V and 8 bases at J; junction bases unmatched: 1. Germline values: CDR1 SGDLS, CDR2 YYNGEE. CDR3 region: CASSVVDRDSPLHF. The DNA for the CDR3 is TGTGCCAGCAGCGTAGTGGACAGGGATTCACCCCTCCACTTT.

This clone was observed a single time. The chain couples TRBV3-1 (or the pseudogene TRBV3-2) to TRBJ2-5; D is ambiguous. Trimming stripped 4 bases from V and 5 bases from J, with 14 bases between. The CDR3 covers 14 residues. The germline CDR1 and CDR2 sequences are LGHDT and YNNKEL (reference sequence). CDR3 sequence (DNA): TGTGCCAGCAGCCCAGCGCAAGTTTCGGAGACCCAGTACTTC. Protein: CASSPAQVSETQYF.

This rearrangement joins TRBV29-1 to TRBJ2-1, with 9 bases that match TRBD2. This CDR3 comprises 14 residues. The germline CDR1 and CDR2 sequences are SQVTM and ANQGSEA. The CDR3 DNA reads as TGCAGTATGAGGCGGGAGGGCCGGTCGGGTGAGCAGTTCTTC. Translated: CSMRREGRSGEQFF.

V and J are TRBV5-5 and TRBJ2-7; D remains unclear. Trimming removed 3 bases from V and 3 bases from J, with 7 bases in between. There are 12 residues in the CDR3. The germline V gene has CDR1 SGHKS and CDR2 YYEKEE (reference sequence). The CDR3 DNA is TGTGCCAGCAGCTGGGCGTTCTACGAGCAGTACTTC. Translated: CASSWAFYEQYF.

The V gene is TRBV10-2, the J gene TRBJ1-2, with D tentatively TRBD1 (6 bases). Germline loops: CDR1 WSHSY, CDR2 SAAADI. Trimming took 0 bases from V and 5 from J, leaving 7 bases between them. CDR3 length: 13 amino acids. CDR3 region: CASSESTGYGYTF. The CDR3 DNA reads TGCGCCAGCAGTGAGTCAACAGGGTATGGCTACACCTTC.

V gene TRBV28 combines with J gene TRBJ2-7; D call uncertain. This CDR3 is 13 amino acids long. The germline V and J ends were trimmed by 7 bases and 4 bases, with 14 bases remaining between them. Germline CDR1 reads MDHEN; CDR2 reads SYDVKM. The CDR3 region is CASNSPVGYEQYF. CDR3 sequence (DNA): TGTGCCAGCAACAGCCCTGTCGGTTACGAGCAGTACTTC.

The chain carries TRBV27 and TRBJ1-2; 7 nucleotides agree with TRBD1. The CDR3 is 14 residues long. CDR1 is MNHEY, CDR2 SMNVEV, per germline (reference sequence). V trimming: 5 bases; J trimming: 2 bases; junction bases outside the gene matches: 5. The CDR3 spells CASSQTGLNYGYTF. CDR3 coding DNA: TGTGCCAGCAGTCAGACAGGGTTGAACTATGGCTACACCTTC.

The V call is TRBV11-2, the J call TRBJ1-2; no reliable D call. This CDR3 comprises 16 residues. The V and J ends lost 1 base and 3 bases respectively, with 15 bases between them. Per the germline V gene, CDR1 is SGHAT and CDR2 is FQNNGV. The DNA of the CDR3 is TGTGCCAGCAGCTTAGGTCCGCAAATCGGGGACTATGGCTACACCTTC. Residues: CASSLGPQIGDYGYTF.